The rows below give T cell receptor beta chains drawn from one sample of a study of blood T cell repertoires in COVID-19. Sequenced by immunoSEQ multiplex PCR; TCRdb stores in-frame clones only, minus some. The table records roughly 250,000 clones, about nine tenths of them present only once. The sequencing input was peripheral blood. These receptors were obtained from a man between 60 and 75 years old who had recovered from COVID-19. Each CDR3 is given with its conserved first and last residue. The order of the fields is V gene, clone size, J gene, CDR3 protein. Size tells how often a clone was seen (once, few, many) or the class of an expanded clone, and some rows leave it out.

TRBV24-1	once	TRBJ2-2	CATSDPGTGGNTGELFF
TRBV6-6	.	TRBJ2-7	CASSSDSGGGNGEQYF
TRBV19	.	TRBJ2-5	CASSKQGIRDGQYF
TRBV30	.	TRBJ2-5	CAWSVSLDRHQETQYF
TRBV4-1	.	TRBJ2-7	CASSQDLRLAGGSSSYEQYF
TRBV27	.	TRBJ2-7	CASSLNTGIPYEQYF
TRBV5-1	.	TRBJ2-5	CACRPWGQGGETQYF
TRBV25-1	.	TRBJ1-4	CASSAPHSQGRDEKLFF
TRBV5-1	.	TRBJ1-4	CASRSGTVNEKLFF
TRBV27	once	TRBJ2-2	CASSLSPSGAPGELFF
TRBV4-2	.	TRBJ2-2	CASSQDRAGIVTGELFF
TRBV2	.	TRBJ1-2	CASKGSHNYGYTF
TRBV30	.	TRBJ2-6	CAWKQLRSGANVLTF
TRBV19	.	TRBJ1-5	CASSINTGVNQPQHF
TRBV7-3	.	TRBJ2-3	CASSLTPVPGTRGRPDTQYF